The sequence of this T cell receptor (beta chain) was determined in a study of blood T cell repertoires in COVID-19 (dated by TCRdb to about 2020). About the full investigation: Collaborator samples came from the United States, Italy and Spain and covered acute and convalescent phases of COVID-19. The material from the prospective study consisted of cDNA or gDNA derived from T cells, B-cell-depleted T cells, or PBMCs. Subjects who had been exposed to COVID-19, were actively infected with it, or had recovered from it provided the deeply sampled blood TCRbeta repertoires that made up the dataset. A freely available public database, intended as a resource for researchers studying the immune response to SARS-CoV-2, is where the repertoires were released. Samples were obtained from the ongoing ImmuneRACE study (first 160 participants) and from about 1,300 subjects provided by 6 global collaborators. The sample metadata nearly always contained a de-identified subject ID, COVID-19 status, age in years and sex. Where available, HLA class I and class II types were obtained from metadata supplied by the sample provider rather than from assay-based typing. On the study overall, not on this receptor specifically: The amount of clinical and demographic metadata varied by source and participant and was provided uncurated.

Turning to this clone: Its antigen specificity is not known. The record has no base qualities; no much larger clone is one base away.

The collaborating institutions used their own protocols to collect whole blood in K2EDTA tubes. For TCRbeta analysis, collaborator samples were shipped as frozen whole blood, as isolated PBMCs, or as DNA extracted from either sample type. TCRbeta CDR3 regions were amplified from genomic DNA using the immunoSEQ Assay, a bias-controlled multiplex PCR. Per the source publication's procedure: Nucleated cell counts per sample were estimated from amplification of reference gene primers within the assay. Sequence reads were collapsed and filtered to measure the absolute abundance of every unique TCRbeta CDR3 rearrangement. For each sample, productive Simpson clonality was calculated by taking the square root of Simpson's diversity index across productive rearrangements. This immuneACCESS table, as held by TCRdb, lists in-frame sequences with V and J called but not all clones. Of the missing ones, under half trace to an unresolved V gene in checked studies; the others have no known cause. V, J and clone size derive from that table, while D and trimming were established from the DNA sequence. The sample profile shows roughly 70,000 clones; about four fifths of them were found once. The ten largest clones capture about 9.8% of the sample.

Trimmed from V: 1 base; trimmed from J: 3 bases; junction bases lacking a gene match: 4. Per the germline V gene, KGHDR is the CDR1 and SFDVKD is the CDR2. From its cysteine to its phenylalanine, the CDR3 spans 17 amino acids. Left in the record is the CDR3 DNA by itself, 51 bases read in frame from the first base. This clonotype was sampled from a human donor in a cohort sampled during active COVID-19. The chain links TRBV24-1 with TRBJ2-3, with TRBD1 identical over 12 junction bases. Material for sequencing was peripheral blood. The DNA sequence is TGTGCCACCAGTGATTTAGCGGGACAGGGGGCAACAGATACGCAGTATTTT. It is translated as CATSDLAGQGATDTQYF.